Detailed here is one T cell receptor (beta chain). No antigen is known for it. These data originate in a study of shared clonotypes between healthy human individuals. Study-level findings and limits: Naive subsets tended to show greater estimated richness than memory subsets.

The CDR3 has 13 residues. CDR1 and CDR2 from the germline V gene are SGHAT and FQNNGV. V lost 10 bases to trimming and J lost 2 bases, with 15 bases between them. Cells designated naive CD8 were CD45RO-negative and were positively selected for CCR7, with terminally differentiated effector memory CD45RA+ cells excluded. The method was immunoSEQ multiplex PCR; TCRdb's version includes in-frame clones alone and lacks a portion of them. The sample includes about 750,000 clones, 92% seen only once; the top ten take under 30%. This TCR was sampled from a man aged 25 to 40 in good health. V gene TRBV11-2 combines with J gene TRBJ2-7, with D unclear. Sequences were obtained from naive CD8+ T cells sorted from blood. In nucleotides, the CDR3 is TGTGCCACCCAGGCCTCGGCGGCCTACGAGCAGTACTTC. This translates into CATQASAAYEQYF.